This T cell receptor beta chain was sequenced during a study of post-analysis software for immune sequencing data. Researchers reported that TCR beta cDNA libraries carried unique molecular identifiers. TCRdb reprocessed the PCR reads via MiXCR and lists one record per CDR3 protein. This sample has about 820,000 distinct CDR3 sequences, with roughly half found just once. The TCR comes from a girl between 5 and 17 years old with multiple sclerosis. The sample consisted of blood.

CDR3 amino acids: CASSSRGGVDTQYF. DNA for the CDR3: TGTGCCAGCAGCTCCCGCGGGGGGGTGGATACGCAGTATTTT. The rearrangement joins TRBV7-2 to TRBJ2-3; 9 nucleotides line up with TRBD2. Per the germline V gene, CDR1 is SGHTA and CDR2 is FQGNSA. There are 14 residues in the CDR3. V dropped 4 bases and J dropped 6; count of bases not matched to a gene: 5.